This TCR beta chain emerged from a study of OX40 agonist ivuxolimab in advanced cancers. Across the study: Hepatocellular carcinoma, melanoma, renal cell or head and neck cancer occurred in dose-escalation patients.

Autoimmune disease history or systemic immunosuppression disqualified patients. The CDR3 sequence is 14 residues long. V was shortened by 4 bases and J by 2 bases, with 10 bases between the two germline ends. Germline CDR1 is SGHDN and CDR2 is FVKESK. The assay was immunoSEQ multiplex PCR, and TCRdb's table has in-frame clones only and misses some. The table records 60,000 or so clones, approximately 88% of them present only once. The source material was CD4+ or CD8+ T cells sorted from blood, sampled in a trial of the OX40 agonist ivuxolimab. The TCR was taken from an adult with an advanced solid tumor such as melanoma, head and neck, liver or kidney cancer. V usage is TRBV14 and J usage is TRBJ2-3; a weak D match, TRBD2 (6 bases). The CDR3 region has the DNA TGTGCCAGCAGCCTGGGACTGTACACAGATACGCAGTATTTT. Amino acid sequence: CASSLGLYTDTQYF.